This T cell receptor (beta chain) was retrieved from a study of blood T cell repertoires in COVID-19. The overall study: Acute-phase and convalescent COVID-19 samples originated in the United States, Italy and Spain. PBMCs, B-cell-depleted T cells, or T cells were the source of the cDNA or gDNA that made up the material.

Profiled with immunoSEQ multiplex PCR; TCRdb holds only in-frame clones, not every one. The data show approximately 150,000 clones, 84% seen once. The sequence was collected from a man aged 65 to 85 with acute or convalescent COVID-19. The sequenced sample consisted of peripheral blood.

In DNA, the CDR3 is TGTGCCAGTTCGCGGCAGGGCGAAGGTCAGCCCCAGCATTTT. Its protein is CASSRQGEGQPQHF. The gene calls are TRBV6-5 and TRBJ1-5; a possible D gene is TRBD1 (5 bases). The V and J ends lost 9 bases and 6 bases respectively, with 18 bases between them. The CDR3 has 14 amino acids. Germline CDR1 reads MNHEY; CDR2 reads SVGAGI.